These T cell receptor beta chains were read from a single sample in a study of sequential checkpoint blockade in melanoma. Libraries were prepared by immunoSEQ multiplex PCR; TCRdb keeps only in-frame clonotypes and omits some of them. This table holds over 10,000 clones, roughly a quarter found once. The source was tumor tissue (inferred from file names), collected from a patient given nivolumab and ipilimumab in sequence. These receptor sequences come from a human donor with melanoma. The CDR3 runs from the conserved cysteine through the conserved F or W. The D gene is left open where the match is weak. Where a row states a size, it is once, few, many or the class of an expanded clone; other rows omit it.

d_call cdr3_length j_call v_call clone_size cdr3_aa cdr3_nt
TRBD2 18 TRBJ2-3 TRBV2 . CASRDGLLAGGNTDTQYF TGTGCCAGCAGGGACGGGTTGCTAGCGGGAGGAAACACAGATACGCAGTATTTT
. 16 TRBJ1-2 TRBV11-3 . CASSFAMGGANYGYTF TGTGCCAGCAGCTTCGCTATGGGGGGGGCGAACTATGGCTACACCTTC
. 15 TRBJ2-5 TRBV5-1 . CASSLGQGGMETQYF TGCGCCAGCAGCTTGGGTCAGGGGGGGATGGAGACCCAGTACTTC
. 13 TRBJ2-5 TRBV9 . CASTVDFQETQYF TGTGCCAGCACTGTTGACTTCCAAGAGACCCAGTACTTC
. 14 TRBJ2-3 TRBV6-8 . CASSMVGGTDTQYF TGTGCCAGCAGTATGGTCGGAGGCACAGATACGCAGTATTTT
TRBD2 15 TRBJ2-1 TRBV19 medium-sized CASSTSGMVSNEQFF TGTGCCAGTAGTACTAGCGGAATGGTGTCCAATGAGCAGTTCTTC
TRBD2 15 TRBJ2-1 TRBV27 few CASKPGTSGYNEQFF TGTGCCAGCAAACCCGGGACTAGCGGCTACAATGAGCAGTTCTTC
TRBD2 17 TRBJ2-1 TRBV11-3 few CASSYDLSGSSYNEQFF TGTGCCAGCAGCTACGACCTTAGCGGGAGTTCCTACAATGAGCAGTTCTTC
. 13 TRBJ2-1 TRBV28 few CASSLSWDNEQFF TGTGCCAGCAGTTTGTCATGGGACAATGAGCAGTTCTTC
TRBD1 16 TRBJ2-3 TRBV11-3 . CASSPPRTGITDTQYF TGTGCCAGCAGCCCCCCCCGGACAGGGATCACAGATACGCAGTATTTT
. 14 TRBJ2-7 TRBV11-3 . CASSFGNVVPEQYF TGTGCCAGCAGCTTCGGCAACGTGGTCCCCGAGCAGTACTTC
TRBD1 15 TRBJ2-7 TRBV6-8 few CAISFPTGGPSEKYF TGTGCCATCAGTTTTCCGACAGGGGGCCCCTCCGAGAAGTACTTC
TRBD2 15 TRBJ2-2 TRBV9 . CASSSGSVSPGELFF TGTGCCAGCAGTAGCGGGAGTGTTAGTCCCGGGGAGCTGTTTTTT
TRBD1 13 TRBJ2-7 TRBV29-1 . CSVYTGDRYEQYF TGCAGCGTTTACACAGGGGATCGCTACGAGCAGTACTTC
TRBD2 14 TRBJ2-7 TRBV29-1 . CSALGLAGVYEQYF TGCAGCGCCCTTGGACTAGCGGGAGTATACGAGCAGTACTTC
. 14 TRBJ1-2 TRBV11-3 . CASSLDGADSSYTF TGTGCCAGCAGCTTAGATGGTGCGGATTCCAGCTACACCTTC
TRBD1 14 TRBJ2-7 TRBV11-3 few CASSLPGGAREQYF TGTGCCAGCAGCTTGCCAGGGGGCGCGAGGGAGCAGTACTTC
. 16 TRBJ2-1 TRBV11-3 many CASSPKGGGSSNEQFF TGTGCCAGCAGCCCAAAAGGGGGCGGGAGTTCGAATGAGCAGTTCTTC
. 16 TRBJ2-3 TRBV28 few CASSLRRGLTGDTQYF TGTGCCAGCAGTCTCAGGAGGGGGCTTACAGGAGATACGCAGTATTTT
. 14 TRBJ1-1 TRBV11-1 many CASSLVPENTEAFF TGTGCCAGCAGCTTAGTTCCAGAGAACACTGAAGCTTTCTTT
TRBD1 14 TRBJ1-2 TRBV11-3 many CASSLGQGVYGYTF TGTGCCAGCAGCTTGGGGCAGGGGGTCTATGGCTACACCTTC
TRBD1 16 TRBJ1-3 TRBV9 . CASSVYNRGAGNTIYF TGTGCCAGCAGCGTGTACAACAGGGGCGCTGGAAACACCATATATTTT
TRBD2 18 TRBJ2-2 TRBV14 once CASSLLAGSLLGTGELFF TGTGCCAGCAGCCTGCTAGCGGGGAGCCTTTTGGGTACCGGGGAGCTGTTTTTT
. 15 TRBJ2-3 TRBV19 . CASSAFGTFTDTQYF TGTGCCAGTAGTGCTTTCGGGACCTTCACAGATACGCAGTATTTT
. 13 TRBJ2-1 TRBV10-2 . CASSPGLRDEQFF TGCGCCAGCAGTCCGGGACTTCGTGATGAGCAGTTCTTC
. 17 TRBJ2-6 TRBV4-1 few CASSPTTTSSGANVLTF TGCGCCAGCAGCCCGACCACGACGAGCTCTGGGGCCAACGTCCTGACTTTC
TRBD1 15 TRBJ2-5 TRBV11-3 few CASSWGQTYQETQYF TGTGCCAGCAGCTGGGGACAGACGTACCAAGAGACCCAGTACTTC
. 16 TRBJ2-3 TRBV6-8 few CASSYQGGGFGDTQYF TGTGCCAGCAGTTACCAGGGAGGAGGTTTCGGAGATACGCAGTATTTT
TRBD1 12 TRBJ2-1 TRBV10-3 few CATWTGYNEQFF TGTGCCACCTGGACAGGCTACAATGAGCAGTTCTTC
TRBD2 17 TRBJ2-5 TRBV11-3 many CASSDQGTSGSQETQYF TGTGCCAGCAGCGATCAAGGGACTAGCGGGTCCCAAGAGACCCAGTACTTC
TRBD1 15 TRBJ1-1 TRBV6-8 many CASSRQGASNTEAFF TGTGCCAGCAGCCGACAGGGGGCCTCGAACACTGAAGCTTTCTTT
TRBD2 16 TRBJ2-7 TRBV18 . CASSPPASGETYEQYF TGTGCCAGCTCACCACCGGCTAGCGGGGAGACCTACGAGCAGTACTTC
TRBD2 15 TRBJ2-1 TRBV6-7 few CASSQTGGRGNEQFF TGTGCCAGCAGCCAAACCGGCGGGAGGGGGAATGAGCAGTTCTTC
. 14 TRBJ1-2 TRBV11-3 . CASSRRPEGYGYTF TGTGCCAGCAGCCGACGACCGGAGGGCTATGGCTACACCTTC
TRBD1 14 TRBJ1-1 TRBV11-3 many CASSGGQPNTEAFF TGTGCCAGCAGCGGGGGACAGCCCAACACTGAAGCTTTCTTT
TRBD1 15 TRBJ2-6 TRBV11-3 many CASSSTGSGANVLTF TGTGCCAGCAGCTCGACAGGGTCTGGGGCCAACGTCCTGACTTTC
. 15 TRBJ1-2 TRBV5-1 . CASSLASTTNYGYTF TGCGCCAGCAGCTTGGCGTCCACCACTAACTATGGCTACACCTTC
. 12 TRBJ2-1 TRBV29-1 few CSGGTSYNEQFF TGCAGCGGGGGGACATCCTACAATGAGCAGTTCTTC
TRBD1 14 TRBJ2-1 TRBV9 large CASSVEDRDNEQFF TGTGCCAGCAGCGTAGAAGACAGGGACAATGAGCAGTTCTTC
TRBD1 13 TRBJ2-7 TRBV19 . CASSRQGTYEQYF TGTGCCAGTAGCCGACAGGGGACCTACGAGCAGTACTTC
. 13 TRBJ2-1 TRBV7-1 . CASSSDYRGLQFF TGTGCCAGCAGTTCGGACTATCGCGGGCTTCAGTTCTTC
. 16 TRBJ1-5 TRBV28 few CASSGRGGYSNQPQHF TGTGCCAGCAGTGGACGAGGGGGTTATAGCAATCAGCCCCAGCATTTT
TRBD1 15 TRBJ2-5 TRBV28 . CASSPGTGDSETQYF TGTGCCAGCAGTCCCGGAACAGGGGATAGCGAGACCCAGTACTTC
. 13 TRBJ2-7 TRBV28 few CASGDGGAYEQYF TGTGCCAGCGGGGACGGCGGGGCCTACGAGCAGTACTTC
. 14 TRBJ1-2 TRBV11-3 . CASGTGGSNYGYTF TGTGCCAGCGGCACAGGTGGGTCGAACTATGGCTACACCTTC
. 15 TRBJ1-5 TRBV6-8 . CASSQTRAGTQPQHF TGTGCCAGCAGTCAGACACGGGCAGGGACCCAGCCCCAGCATTTT
TRBD1 14 TRBJ1-4 TRBV4-1 . CASSQGTGDEKLFF TGCGCCAGCAGCCAAGGAACAGGGGACGAAAAACTGTTTTTT
TRBD1 18 TRBJ2-6 TRBV28 few CASSPWGQGTSGANVLTF TGTGCCAGCAGTCCCTGGGGACAGGGCACCTCTGGGGCCAACGTCCTGACTTTC
TRBD2 16 TRBJ2-7 TRBV5-1 . CASSTGLAGVGYEQYF TGCGCCAGCAGTACCGGACTAGCGGGAGTTGGTTACGAGCAGTACTTC
. 13 TRBJ2-1 TRBV19 . CASSISISNEQFF TGTGCCAGTAGTATATCTATCTCCAATGAGCAGTTCTTC
TRBD1 15 TRBJ1-1 TRBV5-1 . CASSYSQGANTEAFF TGCGCCAGCAGCTATTCCCAGGGGGCCAACACTGAAGCTTTCTTT
TRBD1 17 TRBJ2-3 TRBV5-1 . CASSQNPPGQGTDTQYF TGCGCCAGCAGCCAAAACCCCCCGGGACAGGGAACAGATACGCAGTATTTT
TRBD1 14 TRBJ1-5 TRBV11-3 many CASSIGQGGQPQHF TGTGCCAGCAGCATAGGACAGGGCGGTCAGCCCCAGCATTTT
. 13 TRBJ1-5 TRBV7-2 few CASSLVVDQPQHF TGTGCCAGCAGCTTAGTGGTTGATCAGCCCCAGCATTTT